These 19 T cell receptor beta chains originate from one sample sequenced in a study of blood T cell repertoires in COVID-19. The assay was immunoSEQ multiplex PCR, and TCRdb's table has in-frame clones only and misses some. The sample records some 220,000 clones, over 80% being singletons. Sequenced input: peripheral blood. All receptors derive from a woman between 55 and 75 years old with active or convalescent COVID-19.

The V and J genes are TRBV28 and TRBJ2-6; maybe TRBD1 (6 bases). Germline CDR1 MDHEN, CDR2 SYDVKM. CDR3 length: 16 amino acids. V dropped 6 bases and J dropped 2 bases, with 14 bases sitting between them. CDR3 amino acids: CASSLSGATGANVLTF. The DNA for the CDR3 is TGTGCCAGCAGCCTCTCAGGGGCCACTGGGGCCAACGTCCTGACTTTC.

This clone was detected a few times. V usage is TRBV7-9 and J usage is TRBJ2-7; unclear D gene. This CDR3 has 12 amino acids. The V gene's germline CDR1 is SEHNR and CDR2 FQNEAQ (reference sequence). Trimming pared 1 base from V and 10 bases from J, leaving 11 bases between. CDR3 in DNA: TGTGCCAGCAGCTTAGGGAGCTCCCCTCAGTACGTC. This sequence encodes CASSLGSSPQYV.

The rearrangement joins TRBV5-1 to TRBJ2-1; maybe TRBD2 (5 bases). This CDR3 contains 13 residues. V lost 6 bases, J lost 5 bases, and 12 bases lay in between. Germline V gene sequence: CDR1 SGHRS, CDR2 YFSETQ. The CDR3 spells CASTPGLHNEQFF. Here the CDR3 DNA reads TGCGCCAGCACCCCTGGACTCCACAATGAGCAGTTCTTC.

The chain is built from TRBV19 and TRBJ1-2; perhaps TRBD1 as D (5 bases). From germline, CDR1 is LNHDA and CDR2 SQIVND (reference sequence). Deletions cut 6 bases from V and 7 bases from J, with 21 bases between. The CDR3 extends over 15 amino acids. The CDR3 DNA is TGTGCCAGTAGCCTAGGGGAGAGGCAGGGACTTGGCTACACCTTC. It translates to CASSLGERQGLGYTF.

This clone was detected many times. The chain couples TRBV19 to TRBJ2-1, with 11 nucleotides matching TRBD1. The CDR3 sequence is 16 residues long. Germline lookup yields CDR1 LNHDA and CDR2 SQIVND (reference sequence). Trimming removed 4 bases from V and 9 bases from J; junction bases left unmatched: 11. The CDR3, as DNA: TGTGCCAGTAGTACCGGTCCCGGGACAGGGGGGAGTGAGCAGTTCTTC. Amino acids: CASSTGPGTGGSEQFF.

This sequence joins TRBV28 and TRBJ1-5; D gene ambiguous. V was pared by 1 base and J by 5 bases, with 9 bases between. The CDR3 is made up of 14 amino acids. The germline V gene has CDR1 MDHEN and CDR2 SYDVKM. CDR3 sequence reads: CASSLSPVYQPQHF. The CDR3 DNA reads TGTGCCAGCAGTTTATCCCCCGTTTATCAGCCCCAGCATTTT.

This clone was observed a few times. V is TRBV6-6 and J is TRBJ2-2; D perhaps matches TRBD2 (5 bases). The CDR3 spans 16 residues. CDR1 is MNHNY, CDR2 SVGAGI, per germline (reference sequence). V was trimmed by 2 bases and J by 5 bases, leaving 15 bases between them. The CDR3 reads CASSYNPQTGTGELFF. CDR3 coding DNA: TGTGCCAGCAGTTACAACCCCCAAACGGGAACCGGGGAGCTGTTTTTT.

V is TRBV28 and J is TRBJ2-3, with 9 nucleotides matching TRBD2. The CDR3 covers 15 residues. Germline CDR1 reads MDHEN; CDR2 reads SYDVKM. Unmatched junction bases numbered 8, after V lost 6 bases and J lost 4 bases. The CDR3 nucleotides are TGTGCCAGCAGCCCGCGGGGGGGTCGCCCAGATACGCAGTATTTT. Amino acids: CASSPRGGRPDTQYF.

The chain uses TRBV11-3 and TRBJ2-3; the D gene is possibly TRBD2 (7 bases). Germline assignment: CDR1 SGHNT and CDR2 YENEEA. Trimming removed 4 bases at V and 4 bases at J, with 12 bases between. The CDR3 totals 14 residues. The CDR3 DNA sequence: TGTGCCAGCAGCTCGGGGGGCGGGGCAGATACGCAGTATTTT. Translating gives CASSSGGGADTQYF.

This clone showed up just once. This sequence joins TRBV18 and TRBJ2-1, with TRBD2 matching 14 bases. CDR1 and CDR2 from the germline V gene are KGHSH and LQKENI. CDR3 length: 15 residues. V lost 3 bases to trimming and J lost 7 bases; unmatched junction nucleotides: 2. CDR3 residues: CASSPGTSGSNEQFF. As DNA, the CDR3 is TGTGCCAGCTCACCCGGGACTAGCGGGAGTAATGAGCAGTTCTTC.

The rearrangement links TRBV30 to TRBJ1-2; TRBD1 aligns across 10 bases. The V gene end was trimmed by 4 bases and the J gene end by 5 bases; junction bases not matched to a gene: 10. Germline V CDR1 and CDR2: GTSNPN, SVGIG (reference sequence). The CDR3 is 15 amino acids. CDR3 in amino acids: CAWNAGTGEGYGYTF. For the CDR3, the DNA is TGTGCCTGGAACGCCGGGACAGGGGAGGGGTATGGCTACACCTTC.

In its sample, this clone was seen a few times. This chain links TRBV4-1 with TRBJ2-1; 13 bases line up with TRBD2. The trim removed 3 bases at V and 5 bases at J, leaving 4 bases unmatched. The CDR3 runs to 16 residues. Looked up from germline, CDR1 is MGHRA and CDR2 is YSYEKL. The CDR3: CASSHYGLAGDNEQFF. DNA of the CDR3: TGCGCCAGCAGCCACTACGGACTAGCGGGAGACAATGAGCAGTTCTTC.

The chain recombines TRBV2 with TRBJ2-5, with D maybe TRBD2 (5 bases). This CDR3 has 15 amino acids. V lost 8 bases to trimming and J lost 5 bases, with 21 bases between them. Germline-derived CDR1 and CDR2 are SNHLY and FYNNEI. In DNA form, the CDR3 reads TGTGCCAGCTCTAGGGAGAACTCTAGAGAGGAGACCCAGTACTTC. Translated: CASSRENSREETQYF. The full variable domain, with the rest looked up from reference TRBV2 and TRBJ2-5, is EPEVTQTPSHQVTQMGQEVILRCVPISNHLYFYWYRQILGQKVEFLVSFYNNEISEKSEIFDDQFSVERPDGSNFTLKIRSTKLEDSAMYFCASSRENSREETQYFGPGTRLLVL.

This clone was observed a single time. The chain uses TRBV4-1 and TRBJ1-6; 10 bases map to TRBD1. CDR1 is MGHRA, CDR2 YSYEKL, per germline. The CDR3 runs to 17 residues. Trimming took 1 base from V and 5 from J; bases not matched to a gene: 5. The CDR3 reads CASSQVGTGVNNSPLHF. CDR3 DNA sequence: TGCGCCAGCAGCCAAGTTGGGACAGGGGTTAATAATTCACCCCTCCACTTT.

The chain recombines TRBV19 with TRBJ1-3; TRBD1 is a possible D gene (5 bases). Germline V gene sequence: CDR1 LNHDA, CDR2 SQIVND (reference sequence). CDR3 size: 13 residues. The ends were cut back, 6 bases at V and 7 bases at J, with 13 bases in the middle. The CDR3 sequence is CASRGQGSNTIYF. The CDR3 coding sequence is TGTGCCAGTAGAGGCCAGGGTAGCAACACCATATATTTT.

This rearrangement joins TRBV5-1 to TRBJ2-5; D possibly corresponds to TRBD2 (6 bases). The V end lost 1 base, the J end lost 7 bases, and 17 bases lay between the germline ends. CDR3 length: 15 amino acids. Germline-derived CDR1 and CDR2 are SGHRS and YFSETQ. CDR3 sequence (DNA): TGCGCCAGCAGCTTGACGGGACTCCAAACAGGGACCCAGTACTTC. It yields the protein CASSLTGLQTGTQYF.

The chain combines TRBV6-5 with TRBJ1-4, with D maybe TRBD1 (6 bases). Between the trimmed V and J ends, which lost 6 bases and 1 base, there was a span of 9 bases. Germline V CDR1 and CDR2: MNHEY, SVGAGI. The CDR3 loop spans 14 amino acids. CDR3: CASSTQGTNEKLFF. The CDR3 DNA is TGTGCCAGCAGCACACAGGGAACTAATGAAAAACTGTTTTTT.

This clone was observed a handful of times. The chain combines TRBV27 with TRBJ2-3; D is uncertain. This CDR3 comprises 10 residues. V was shortened by 8 bases and J by 6 bases, with 6 bases between the two germline ends. Germline V gene sequence: CDR1 MNHEY, CDR2 SMNVEV (reference sequence). CDR3 bases: TGTGCCAGCCACGGGGATACGCAGTATTTT. This translates into CASHGDTQYF.

The V and J genes are TRBV9 and TRBJ2-2, with 9 bases fitting TRBD2. Germline-derived CDR1 and CDR2 are SGDLS and YYNGEE. CDR3 length equals 16 residues. With V trimmed by 0 bases and J by 7 bases, 7 bases remained unmatched. The CDR3 bases are TGTGCCAGCAGCGTAGTAGGCGGGAGGGCCGTCGGGGAGCTGTTTTTT. It is translated as CASSVVGGRAVGELFF.